The sequence of this TCR beta chain was determined in a study of response to subunit inactivated influenza vaccine (dated by TCRdb to between 2018 and 2020). As for the study more broadly: Deep quantitative T cell receptor repertoire profiling was used in the study to track responses to a trivalent subunit inactivated influenza vaccine. The paper's findings and limits, for the study overall: According to the authors, only a limited number of new T cells may be recruited by each seasonal influenza vaccination.

The CDR3 goes from the cysteine to the phenylalanine over 13 residues. Solely the CDR3 DNA is kept, with 39 bases framed from the first base. V is shortened by 3 bases, J by 2 bases, and the region joining them spans 7 bases. As encoded in the germline V gene, CDR1 is SGHTA while CDR2 is FQGNSA. The library was prepared using RT-PCR. The data were produced on an Illumina HiSeq 2500. Starting from the raw public reads, TCRdb applied fastp trimming at Q25, assembled clones with MiXCR and retained in-frame beta chains. Merged by CDR3 protein, the rows form single entries marked with the most common genes and DNA. Recorded for this sample are hundreds of thousands of distinct CDR3 sequences; around 25% of them occurred a single time. The ten largest account for around 1.8% of the sample. This clonotype turned up a few times. What this receptor recognizes is not known. Base qualities are not provided; no much larger clone lies one nucleotide away.

The TCR sequence derives from a man in his forties or fifties who received an inactivated influenza vaccine. Donor details come from another sample of the same person, matched by shared clones. Sequences were derived from CD4+ T cells sorted from PBMCs, sampled roughly 5 days after vaccination. This chain is built from TRBV7-2 and TRBJ2-5; the D gene cannot be named for sure. The CDR3 is CASSFTFQETQYF. At the DNA level, the sequence is TGTGCCAGCAGCTTTACCTTTCAAGAGACCCAGTACTTC.